This T cell receptor beta chain is from a study of spatial heterogeneity in lung cancer. General study findings and limits: Mutation counts in tumors were tracked by counts of expanded intratumoral alpha and beta TCRs.

TCRdb ran MiXCR on the 5' RACE reads and lists one entry per CDR3 protein. This repertoire shows roughly 15,000 distinct CDR3 sequences, around 7.8% found once; its top ten account for over 8%. V was pared by 5 bases and J by 3 bases, with 5 bases between. This CDR3 is built from 11 residues. CDR1 is DFQATT, CDR2 SNEGSKA, per germline (reference sequence). The time point: sample taken at primary tumor resection. This clonotype was observed a few times. Its antigen is undetermined. Sequenced here: lung tumor tissue, sampled at surgery. The chain is built from TRBV20-1 and TRBJ2-1; D gene unclear. The source of this sequence is a male donor with early-stage non-small cell lung cancer. For the CDR3, the DNA is TGCAGTGCTGGTCACTACAATGAGCAGTTCTTC. Its protein product is CSAGHYNEQFF.